The text below deals with one T cell receptor beta chain. This sample was taken from a study of response to subunit inactivated influenza vaccine. TCRdb fed the RT-PCR reads into MiXCR, producing one record per CDR3 protein. The sample yields 400,000 to 650,000 distinct CDR3 sequences, less than 7.5% seen once. The CDR3 totals 16 residues. The V segment lost 6 bases and the J segment 5 bases; nucleotides outside the gene matches: 15. This receptor was identified in a man aged 50-75 years who received an inactivated influenza vaccine. The starting material was PBMCs from blood, obtained 23 to 25 months after vaccination. This rearrangement joins TRBV12-3 or TRBV12-4 to TRBJ2-5, with 7 bases fitting TRBD2. The CDR3 DNA follows: TGTGCCAGCAGCCCTGTACCAGCGGGGCCTGGGGAGACCCAGTACTTC. It translates to CASSPVPAGPGETQYF.